This T cell receptor (beta chain) was found in a study of blood T cell repertoires in COVID-19. As for the study in general: Material from acute and convalescent COVID-19 was sourced from the United States, Italy and Spain. PBMCs, B-cell-depleted T cells, or T cells provided the cDNA or gDNA that made up the material.

As handled by the study authors: Using reference gene primer amplification, nucleated cell counts were estimated. Generated by immunoSEQ multiplex PCR, the TCRdb table keeps only in-frame clones and is missing some. V, J and clone size are those of that table, while D and trimming were read from the DNA. In the table there are hundreds of thousands of clones, 70% to 90% of which are singletons. Source material: peripheral blood. The receptor was derived from a woman aged 50 to 60 who had recovered from COVID-19.

The CDR3 reads CASSQEVTRGAYEQYF. The CDR3 DNA is TGCGCCAGCAGCCAAGAAGTTACCAGGGGGGCCTACGAGCAGTACTTC. J is TRBJ2-7 and V is TRBV4-3, with TRBD1 as a possible D gene (7 bases). Trimming took 0 bases from V and 2 from J, leaving 14 bases between them. The CDR3 is 16 residues long. Germline values: CDR1 LGHNA, CDR2 YSLEER.